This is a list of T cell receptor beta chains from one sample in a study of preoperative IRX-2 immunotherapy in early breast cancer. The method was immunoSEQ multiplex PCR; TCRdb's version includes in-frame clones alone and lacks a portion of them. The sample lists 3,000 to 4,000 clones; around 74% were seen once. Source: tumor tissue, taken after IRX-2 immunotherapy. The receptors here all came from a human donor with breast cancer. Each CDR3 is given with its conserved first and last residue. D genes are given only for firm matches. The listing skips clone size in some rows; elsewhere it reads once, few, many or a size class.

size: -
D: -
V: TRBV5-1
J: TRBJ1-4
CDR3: CASSLQTGATNEKLFF
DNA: TGCGCCAGCAGCTTACAGACAGGCGCAACTAATGAAAAACTGTTTTTT

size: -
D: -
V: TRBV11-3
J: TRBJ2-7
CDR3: CASSLDRSHVYEQYF
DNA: TGTGCCAGCAGCTTGGACAGATCCCACGTATACGAGCAGTACTTC

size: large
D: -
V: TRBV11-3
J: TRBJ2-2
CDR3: CASRIMDRPTGELFF
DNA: TGTGCCAGCAGGATTATGGACAGACCCACCGGGGAGCTGTTTTTT

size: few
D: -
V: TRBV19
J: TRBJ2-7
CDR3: CASSSVSGMLGEQYF
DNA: TGTGCCAGTAGCTCCGTTAGCGGCATGCTTGGCGAGCAGTACTTC

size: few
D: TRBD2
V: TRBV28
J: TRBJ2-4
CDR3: CASSLGSGSGQNIQYF
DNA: TGTGCCAGCAGTTTAGGTAGCGGGAGCGGACAAAACATTCAGTACTTC

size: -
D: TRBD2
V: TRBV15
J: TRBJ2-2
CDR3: CATSRDLAGVGELFF
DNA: TGTGCCACCAGCAGAGACTTGGCGGGAGTCGGGGAGCTGTTTTTT

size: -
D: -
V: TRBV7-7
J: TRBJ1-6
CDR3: CASSPGLRDSPLHF
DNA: TGTGCCAGCAGCCCGGGACTTCGGGATTCACCCCTCCACTTT

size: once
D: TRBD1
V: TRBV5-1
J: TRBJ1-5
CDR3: CASSPTGIEHQPQHF
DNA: TGCGCCAGCAGCCCGACAGGGATCGAGCATCAGCCCCAGCATTTT

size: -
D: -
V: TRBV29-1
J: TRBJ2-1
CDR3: CSVLDGSYNEQFF
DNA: TGCAGCGTTCTGGATGGCTCCTACAATGAGCAGTTCTTC

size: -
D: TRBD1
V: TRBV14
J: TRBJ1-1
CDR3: CASSHGTGGLNTEAFF
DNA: TGTGCCAGCAGCCACGGGACAGGGGGCCTGAACACTGAAGCTTTCTTT

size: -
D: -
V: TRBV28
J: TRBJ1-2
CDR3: CASSFGSSTGYTF
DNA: TGTGCCAGCAGTTTCGGGTCCAGTACGGGCTACACCTTC

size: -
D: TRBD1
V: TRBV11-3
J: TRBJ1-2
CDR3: CASSPRQGVNYGYTF
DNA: TGTGCCAGCAGCCCAAGACAGGGGGTTAACTATGGCTACACCTTC

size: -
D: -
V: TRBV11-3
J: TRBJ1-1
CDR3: CASSFGALPGVHTEAFF
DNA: TGTGCCAGCAGCTTCGGTGCCCTACCCGGGGTTCACACTGAAGCTTTCTTT

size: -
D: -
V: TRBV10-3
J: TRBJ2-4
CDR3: CAISESGFNIQYF
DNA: TGTGCCATCAGTGAGTCAGGATTCAACATTCAGTACTTC

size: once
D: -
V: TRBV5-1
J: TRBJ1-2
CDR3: CASSLVPADYGYTF
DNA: TGCGCCAGCAGCTTGGTTCCAGCCGACTATGGCTACACCTTC

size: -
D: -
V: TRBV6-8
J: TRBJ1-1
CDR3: CASRLGRYTEAFF
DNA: TGTGCCAGCAGGCTCGGACGGTACACTGAAGCTTTCTTT

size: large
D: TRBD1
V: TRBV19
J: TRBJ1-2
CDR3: CASSTNPTGVGGYTF
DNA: TGTGCCAGTAGTACGAACCCGACAGGGGTTGGGGGCTACACCTTC

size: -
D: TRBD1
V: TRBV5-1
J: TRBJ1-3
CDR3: CASSVGQGVGNTIYF
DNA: TGCGCCAGCAGTGTCGGACAGGGGGTTGGAAACACCATATATTTT

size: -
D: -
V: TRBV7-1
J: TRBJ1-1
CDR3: CASSPSGDTEAFF
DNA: TGTGCCAGCAGCCCGTCGGGGGACACTGAAGCTTTCTTT

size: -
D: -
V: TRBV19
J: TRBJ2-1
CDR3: CASSIDIGLNEQFF
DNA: TGTGCCAGTAGTATAGATATCGGTCTTAATGAGCAGTTCTTC

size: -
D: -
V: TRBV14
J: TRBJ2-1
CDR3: CASSHSRGGEQFF
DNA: TGTGCCAGCAGCCATTCTCGGGGTGGGGAGCAGTTCTTC

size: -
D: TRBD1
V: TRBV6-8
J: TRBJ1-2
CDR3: CASFMRDRGNYGYTF
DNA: TGTGCCAGCTTCATGAGGGACAGGGGCAACTATGGCTACACCTTC

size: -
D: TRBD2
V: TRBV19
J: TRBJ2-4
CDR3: CASSGLAENIQYF
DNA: TGTGCCAGCTCGGGACTAGCGGAAAACATTCAGTACTTC

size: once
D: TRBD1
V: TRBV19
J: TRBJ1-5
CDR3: CASSDWGQGKERYRNQPQHF
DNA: TGTGCCAGTAGTGATTGGGGACAGGGGAAGGAAAGGTATCGCAATCAGCCCCAGCATTTT

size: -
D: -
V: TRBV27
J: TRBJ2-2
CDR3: CASSSFGTPASGELFF
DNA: TGTGCCAGCAGTTCCTTCGGGACCCCTGCATCCGGGGAGCTGTTTTTT

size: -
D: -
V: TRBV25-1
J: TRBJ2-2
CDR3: CASRQGIYTGELFF
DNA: TGTGCCAGCAGGCAGGGGATCTACACCGGGGAGCTGTTTTTT

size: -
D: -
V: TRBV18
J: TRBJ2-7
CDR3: CASSSPSYEQYF
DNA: TGTGCCAGCTCATCTCCCTCCTACGAGCAGTACTTC

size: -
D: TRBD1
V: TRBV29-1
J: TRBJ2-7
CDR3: CSVVPGQGAHEQYF
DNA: TGCAGCGTCGTGCCGGGACAGGGGGCCCACGAGCAGTACTTC

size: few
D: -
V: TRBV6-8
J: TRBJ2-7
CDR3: CASSPLGSYEQYF
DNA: TGTGCCAGCAGTCCCTTGGGCTCCTACGAGCAGTACTTC

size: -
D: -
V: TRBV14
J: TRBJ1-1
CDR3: CATSPVGTEAFF
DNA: TGTGCCACTTCACCCGTGGGCACTGAAGCTTTCTTT

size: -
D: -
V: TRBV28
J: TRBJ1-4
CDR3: CASSSSAGVEKLFF
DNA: TGTGCCAGCAGTAGTTCGGCCGGGGTGGAAAAACTGTTTTTT

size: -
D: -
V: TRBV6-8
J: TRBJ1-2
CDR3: CASKPTVAEKGYTF
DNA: TGTGCCAGCAAACCCACGGTAGCAGAAAAGGGCTACACCTTC

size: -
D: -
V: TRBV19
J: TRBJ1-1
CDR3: CASSLRDGRTEAFF
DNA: TGTGCCAGTAGTCTTCGGGACGGGAGGACTGAAGCTTTCTTT

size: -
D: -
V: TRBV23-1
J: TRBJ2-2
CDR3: CASSRGDTGELFF
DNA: TGCGCCAGCAGCCGAGGGGACACCGGGGAGCTGTTTTTT

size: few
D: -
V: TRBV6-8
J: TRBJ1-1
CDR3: CASEVRGGTEAFF
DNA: TGTGCCAGCGAAGTGAGGGGTGGCACTGAAGCTTTCTTT

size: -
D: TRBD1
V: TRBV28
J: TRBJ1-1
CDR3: CASCRGRVSNGFF
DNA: TGTGCCAGTTGCAGGGGGAGGGTCTCGAATGGTTTCTTT

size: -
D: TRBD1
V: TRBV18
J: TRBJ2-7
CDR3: CASSPYRDRGYEQYF
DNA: TGTGCCAGCTCACCTTACCGGGACAGGGGCTACGAGCAGTACTTC